This T cell receptor beta chain was identified during a study of T-cell memory formation after mild COVID-19. In the study overall: For the most part, TCR clusters were specific to one donor.

A 5'RACE reaction primed in the constant segment made cDNA libraries of TCR alpha and TCR beta, and these carried sample barcodes and UMIs. TCRdb recomputed calls from the 5' RACE reads with MiXCR, one row per CDR3 protein. Of 200,000 to 250,000 distinct CDR3 sequences listed, 27% are singletons. As for this clonotype: Its antigen is unidentified.

Study outcomes and limitations: For second-wave clones that peaked at day 37, SARS-CoV-2 specificity went unverified. Researchers report contracting CD4+ clones mostly in CM and EM, with CD8+ clones in EMRA.

This TCR was recovered from an adult woman who had mild COVID-19 (a few samples of this study predate the infection). Cell type and time point are not known. Material for sequencing was PBMCs or a T cell subset sorted from them (not recorded which).

The chain's CDR3 is CATSDWGRGGTDTQYF. CDR3 in DNA: TGTGCCACCAGTGATTGGGGCCGCGGGGGCACAGATACGCAGTATTTT. V and J are TRBV24-1 and TRBJ2-3, with D perhaps TRBD2 (6 bases). This CDR3 is 16 amino acids long. The germline V gene has CDR1 KGHDR and CDR2 SFDVKD. V lost 2 bases and J lost 1, with 12 bases in between.